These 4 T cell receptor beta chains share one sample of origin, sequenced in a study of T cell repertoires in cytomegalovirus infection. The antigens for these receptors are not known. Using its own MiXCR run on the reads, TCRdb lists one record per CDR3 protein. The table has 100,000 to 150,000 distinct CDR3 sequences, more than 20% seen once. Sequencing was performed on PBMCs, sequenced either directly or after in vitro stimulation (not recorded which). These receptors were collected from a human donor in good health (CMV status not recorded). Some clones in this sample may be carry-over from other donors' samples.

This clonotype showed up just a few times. The CDR3 region is CASSQVKDRISGRPDTQYF. Written as DNA, the CDR3 is TGCGCCAGCAGCCAAGTCAAGGACAGAATTAGCGGGAGGCCAGATACGCAGTATTTT. The chain uses TRBV4-3 and TRBJ2-3; 10 bases agree with TRBD2. The CDR3 has 19 residues. Looked up from germline, CDR1 is LGHNA and CDR2 is YSLEER. V shed 1 base, J shed 4 bases, and the junction held 14 bases outside the gene matches.

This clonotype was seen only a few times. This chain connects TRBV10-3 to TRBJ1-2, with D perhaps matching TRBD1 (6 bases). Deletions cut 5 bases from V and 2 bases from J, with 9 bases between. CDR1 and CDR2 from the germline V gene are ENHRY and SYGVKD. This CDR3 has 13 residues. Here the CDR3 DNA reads TGTGCCATCAGTAAAACAGGGAACTATGGCTACACCTTC. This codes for CAISKTGNYGYTF.

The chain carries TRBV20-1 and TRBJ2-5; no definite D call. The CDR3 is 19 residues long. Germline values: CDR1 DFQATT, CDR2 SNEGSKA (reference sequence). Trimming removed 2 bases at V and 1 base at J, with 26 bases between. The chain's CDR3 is CSARRGDTEGRGPQETQYF. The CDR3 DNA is TGCAGTGCTAGAAGAGGAGACACTGAAGGTCGTGGACCCCAAGAGACCCAGTACTTC.

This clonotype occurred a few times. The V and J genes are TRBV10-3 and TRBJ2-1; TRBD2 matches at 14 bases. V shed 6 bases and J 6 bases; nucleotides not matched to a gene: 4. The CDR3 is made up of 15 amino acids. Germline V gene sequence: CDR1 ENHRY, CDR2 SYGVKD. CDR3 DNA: TGTGCCATCAGCACCGGGACTAGCGGGAGCAATGAGCAGTTCTTC. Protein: CAISTGTSGSNEQFF.